This entry features one T cell receptor (beta chain) sequence. Germline loops: CDR1 LGHDT, CDR2 YNNKEL (reference sequence). V lost 0 bases to trimming and J lost 6 bases; unmatched junction nucleotides: 7. This CDR3 comprises 17 residues. The data stem from a study of blood T cell repertoires in COVID-19. Study details: Researchers got acute and convalescent COVID-19 samples from the United States, Italy and Spain. The cDNA or gDNA used as material had been derived from T cells, B-cell-depleted T cells, or PBMCs.

How the authors handled the data: Amplification of reference gene primers was used by the study to estimate nucleated cell counts. Profiled with immunoSEQ multiplex PCR; TCRdb holds only in-frame clones, not every one. For V, J and clone size, that table is used; D and trimming come from the DNA. The sample yields over 200,000 clones, 92% seen once. The sample taken for sequencing was peripheral blood. The clonotype comes from a man aged 25 to 45 with acute or convalescent COVID-19. This chain links TRBV3-1 (or the pseudogene TRBV3-2) with TRBJ2-3; 12 bases agree with TRBD2. CDR3 loop: CASSQDRSSGRGDTQYF. The CDR3 nucleotides read TGTGCCAGCAGCCAAGATCGGTCTAGCGGGAGGGGGGATACGCAGTATTTT.